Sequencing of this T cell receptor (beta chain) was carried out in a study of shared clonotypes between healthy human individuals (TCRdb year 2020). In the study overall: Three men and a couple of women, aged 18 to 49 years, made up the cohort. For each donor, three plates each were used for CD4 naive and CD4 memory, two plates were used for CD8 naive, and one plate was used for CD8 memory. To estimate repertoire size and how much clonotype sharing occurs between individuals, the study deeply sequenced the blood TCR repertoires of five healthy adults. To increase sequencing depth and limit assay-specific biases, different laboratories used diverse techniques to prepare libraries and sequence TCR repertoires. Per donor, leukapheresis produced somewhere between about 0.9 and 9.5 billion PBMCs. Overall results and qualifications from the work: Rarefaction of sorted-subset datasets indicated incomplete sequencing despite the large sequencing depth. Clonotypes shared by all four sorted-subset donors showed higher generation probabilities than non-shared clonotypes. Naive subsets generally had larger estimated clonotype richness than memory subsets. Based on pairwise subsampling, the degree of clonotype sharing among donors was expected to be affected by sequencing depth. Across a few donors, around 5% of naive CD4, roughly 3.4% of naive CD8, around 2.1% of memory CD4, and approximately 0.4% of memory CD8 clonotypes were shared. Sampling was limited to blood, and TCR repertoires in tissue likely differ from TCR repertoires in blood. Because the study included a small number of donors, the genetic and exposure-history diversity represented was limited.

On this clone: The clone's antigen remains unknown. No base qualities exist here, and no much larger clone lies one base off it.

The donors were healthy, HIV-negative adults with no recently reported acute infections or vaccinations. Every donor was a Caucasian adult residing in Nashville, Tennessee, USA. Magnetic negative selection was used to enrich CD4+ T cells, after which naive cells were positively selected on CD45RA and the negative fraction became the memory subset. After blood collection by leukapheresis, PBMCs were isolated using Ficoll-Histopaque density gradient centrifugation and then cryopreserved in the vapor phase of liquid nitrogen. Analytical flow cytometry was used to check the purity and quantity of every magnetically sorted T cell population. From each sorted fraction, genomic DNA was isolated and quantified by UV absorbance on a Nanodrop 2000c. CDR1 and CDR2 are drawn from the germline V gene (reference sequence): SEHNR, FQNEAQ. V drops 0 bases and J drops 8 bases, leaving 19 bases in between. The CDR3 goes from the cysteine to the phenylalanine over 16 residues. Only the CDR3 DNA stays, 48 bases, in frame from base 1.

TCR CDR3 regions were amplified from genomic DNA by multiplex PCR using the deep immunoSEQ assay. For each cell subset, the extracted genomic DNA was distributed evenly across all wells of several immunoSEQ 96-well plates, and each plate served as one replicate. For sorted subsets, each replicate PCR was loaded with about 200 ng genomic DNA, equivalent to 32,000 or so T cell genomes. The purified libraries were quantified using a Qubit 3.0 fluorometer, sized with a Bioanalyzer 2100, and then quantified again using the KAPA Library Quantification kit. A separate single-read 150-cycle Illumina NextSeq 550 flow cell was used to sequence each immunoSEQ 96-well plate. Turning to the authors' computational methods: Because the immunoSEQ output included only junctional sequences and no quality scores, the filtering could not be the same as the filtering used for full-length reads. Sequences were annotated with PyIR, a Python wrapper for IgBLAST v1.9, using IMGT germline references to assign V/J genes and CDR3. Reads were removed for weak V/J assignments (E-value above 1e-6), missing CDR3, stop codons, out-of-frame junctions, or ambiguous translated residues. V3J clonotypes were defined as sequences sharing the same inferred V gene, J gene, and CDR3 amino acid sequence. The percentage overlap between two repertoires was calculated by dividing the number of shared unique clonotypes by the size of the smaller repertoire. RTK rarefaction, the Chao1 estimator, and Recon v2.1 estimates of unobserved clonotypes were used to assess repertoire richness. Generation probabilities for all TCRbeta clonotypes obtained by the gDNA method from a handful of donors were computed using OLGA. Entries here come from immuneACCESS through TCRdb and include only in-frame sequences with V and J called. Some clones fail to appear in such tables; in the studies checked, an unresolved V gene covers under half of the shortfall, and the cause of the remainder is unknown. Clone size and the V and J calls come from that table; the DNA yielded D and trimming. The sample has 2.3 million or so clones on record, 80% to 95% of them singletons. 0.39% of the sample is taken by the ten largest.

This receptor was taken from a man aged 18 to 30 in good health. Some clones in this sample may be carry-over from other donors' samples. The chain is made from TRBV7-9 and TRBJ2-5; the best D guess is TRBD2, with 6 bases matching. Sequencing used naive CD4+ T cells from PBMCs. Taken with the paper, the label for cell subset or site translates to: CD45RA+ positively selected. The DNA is TGTGCCAGCAGCTTAGCCTCGGTCTCCGGGGGACCAACCCAGTACTTC. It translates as CASSLASVSGGPTQYF.